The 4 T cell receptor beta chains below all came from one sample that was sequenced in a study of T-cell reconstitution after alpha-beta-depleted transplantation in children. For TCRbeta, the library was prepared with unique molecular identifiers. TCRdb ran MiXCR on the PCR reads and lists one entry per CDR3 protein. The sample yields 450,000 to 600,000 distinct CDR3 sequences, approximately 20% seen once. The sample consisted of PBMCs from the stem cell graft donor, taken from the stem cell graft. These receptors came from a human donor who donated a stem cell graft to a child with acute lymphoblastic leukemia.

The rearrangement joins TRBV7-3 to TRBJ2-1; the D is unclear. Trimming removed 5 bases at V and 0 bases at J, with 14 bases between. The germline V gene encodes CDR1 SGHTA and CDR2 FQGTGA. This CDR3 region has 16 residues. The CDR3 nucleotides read TGTGCCAGCAGCCTATTAGCAGTAAGCTCCTACAATGAGCAGTTCTTC. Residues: CASSLLAVSSYNEQFF.

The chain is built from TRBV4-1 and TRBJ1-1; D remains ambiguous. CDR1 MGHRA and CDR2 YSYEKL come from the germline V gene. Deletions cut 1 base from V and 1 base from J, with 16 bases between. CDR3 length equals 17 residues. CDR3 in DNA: TGCGCCAGCAGCCAAGGAGCTCATTTCCCGGCGAACACTGAAGCTTTCTTT. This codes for CASSQGAHFPANTEAFF.

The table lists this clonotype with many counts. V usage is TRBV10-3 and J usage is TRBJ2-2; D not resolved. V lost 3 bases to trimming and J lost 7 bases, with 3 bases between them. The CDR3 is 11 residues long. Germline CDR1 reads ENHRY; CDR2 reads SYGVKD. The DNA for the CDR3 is TGTGCCATCAGTGAAAGCGGGGAGCTGTTTTTT. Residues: CAISESGELFF.

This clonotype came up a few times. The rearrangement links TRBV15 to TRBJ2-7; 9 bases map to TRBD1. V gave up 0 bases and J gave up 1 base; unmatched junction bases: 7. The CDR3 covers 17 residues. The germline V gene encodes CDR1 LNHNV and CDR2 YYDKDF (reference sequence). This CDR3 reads CATSRDPDRGLSYEQYF. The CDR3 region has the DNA TGTGCCACCAGCAGAGATCCGGACAGGGGCTTATCCTACGAGCAGTACTTC.